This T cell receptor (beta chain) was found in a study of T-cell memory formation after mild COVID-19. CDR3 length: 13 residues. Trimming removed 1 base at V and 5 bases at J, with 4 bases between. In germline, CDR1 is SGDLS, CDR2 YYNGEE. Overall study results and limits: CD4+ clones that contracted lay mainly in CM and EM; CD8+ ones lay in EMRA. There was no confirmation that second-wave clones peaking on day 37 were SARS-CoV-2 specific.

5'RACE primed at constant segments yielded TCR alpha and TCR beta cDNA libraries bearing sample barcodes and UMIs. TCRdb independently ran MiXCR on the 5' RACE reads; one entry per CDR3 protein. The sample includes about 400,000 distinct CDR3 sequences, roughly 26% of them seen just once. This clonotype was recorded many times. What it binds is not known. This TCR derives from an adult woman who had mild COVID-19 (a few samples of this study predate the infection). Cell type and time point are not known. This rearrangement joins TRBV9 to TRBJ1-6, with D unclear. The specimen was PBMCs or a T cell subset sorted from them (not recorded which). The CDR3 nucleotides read TGTGCCAGCAGCGTAAGGGATAATTCACCCCTCCACTTT. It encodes CASSVRDNSPLHF. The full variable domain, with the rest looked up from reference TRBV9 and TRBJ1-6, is DSGVTQTPKHLITATGQRVTLRCSPRSGDLSVYWYQQSLDQGLQFLIQYYNGEERAKGNILERFSAQQFPDLHSELNLSSLELGDSALYFCASSVRDNSPLHFGNGTRLTVT.